In this sample, the clone carrying this TCR beta chain turned up once. Measured with immunoSEQ multiplex PCR; TCRdb has only the in-frame clones, and not every one. This sample has fewer than 85,000 clones; 88% occur once, and the top ten carry about 9.6%. This CDR3 comprises 16 residues. The germline gives CDR1 SGHTA, CDR2 FQGTGA. V was clipped by 1 base and J by 0 bases, with 12 bases between them. These data are taken from a study of blood T cell repertoires in COVID-19. Study overall: T cells, B-cell-depleted T cells, or PBMCs provided the cDNA or gDNA that served as material.

The material sequenced was peripheral blood. The chain recombines TRBV7-3 with TRBJ1-1; no reliable D call. This sequence originates from a human donor in a cohort sampled during active COVID-19. CDR3 in amino acids: CASSLRANRMNTEAFF. The CDR3 region has the DNA TGTGCCAGCAGCTTAAGAGCGAACCGGATGAACACTGAAGCTTTCTTT.